Presented here are 31 T cell receptor beta chains from one specimen sequenced in a study of T cell changes during pregnancy in multiple sclerosis (dated by TCRdb to between 2018 and 2021). Library preparation employed the immunoSEQ multiplex PCR assay. The table comes from immuneACCESS by way of TCRdb, which keeps in-frame sequences with V and J called. Part of the clones is missing from these tables; in studies checked, under half for an unresolved V gene and the rest for unknown reasons. The sample table contains tens of thousands of clones; only one count was recorded for about 96% of them. The ten top clones hold roughly 2.3% of the sample. The input for sequencing was CD8+ T cells from peripheral blood mononuclear cells, taken after pregnancy. All receptors derive from a female donor with multiple sclerosis, enrolled in a pregnancy study.

This chain uses TRBV7-2 with TRBJ2-2; 8 nucleotides align to TRBD2. CDR1 is SGHTA and CDR2 is FQGNSA in the germline V gene. Germline trimming cut 5 bases from V and 1 base from J; bases unmatched to any gene: 3. The CDR3 length is 15 residues. The CDR3 nucleotides are TGTGCCAGCAGCCCCGGGACTAGGAACACCGGGGAGCTGTTTTTT. Its protein product is CASSPGTRNTGELFF.

This clone appeared once. CDR3 residues: CASSLDWSSYNEQFF. As DNA, the CDR3 is TGTGCCAGCAGCCTGGACTGGAGCTCCTACAATGAGCAGTTCTTC. The rearrangement links TRBV7-2 to TRBJ2-1; D might be TRBD2 (5 bases). Germline V gene sequence: CDR1 SGHTA, CDR2 FQGNSA. The CDR3 runs 15 residues. The V gene lost 5 bases and the J gene lost 0 bases, with 11 bases spanning the gap.

The chain uses TRBV10-3 and TRBJ2-2, with TRBD1 matching 8 bases. Germline V gene data show CDR1 as ENHRY and CDR2 as SYGVKD. Germline trimming cut 4 bases from V and 2 bases from J; bases unmatched to any gene: 6. The CDR3 extends over 16 amino acids. The CDR3 spells CAISGDGTGNTGELFF. CDR3 in DNA: TGTGCCATCAGTGGGGACGGGACAGGCAACACCGGGGAGCTGTTTTTT.

J is TRBJ1-3 and V is TRBV7-6, with unresolved D. Trimming took off 1 base at V and 1 base at J, with 17 bases between the two ends. The CDR3 sequence is 18 residues long. The germline V gene encodes CDR1 SGHVS and CDR2 FNYEAQ. In DNA form, the CDR3 reads TGTGCCAGCAGCTTAGAGAGGGCAGAGCGGGTATCTGGAAACACCATATATTTT. It codes for CASSLERAERVSGNTIYF.

The V and J genes are TRBV11-2 and TRBJ2-7; 10 nucleotides line up with TRBD2. Germline V gene data show CDR1 as SGHAT and CDR2 as FQNNGV. The CDR3 has 16 residues. The V and J ends lost 1 base and 9 bases, in that order; junction bases with no gene match: 12. Here the CDR3 reads CASSLGEGLAGVVQYF. The DNA of the CDR3 is TGTGCCAGCAGCTTAGGGGAGGGGCTAGCGGGAGTAGTGCAGTACTTC. Based on the CDR3 plus reference TRBV11-2 and TRBJ2-7, the full variable domain is EAGVAQSPRYKIIEKRQSVAFWCNPISGHATLYWYQQILGQGPKLLIQFQNNGVVDDSQLPKDRFSAERLKGVDSTLKIQPAKLEDSAVYLCASSLGEGLAGVVQYFGPGTRLTVT.

CDR3 residues: CASREPNPYNEQFF. Here the CDR3 DNA reads TGTGCCAGCAGGGAGCCTAACCCCTACAATGAGCAGTTCTTC. The chain carries TRBV6-1 and TRBJ2-1; D gene unclear. CDR1 and CDR2 from the germline V gene are MNHNS and SASEGT. The CDR3 sequence is 14 residues long. V lost 6 bases to trimming and J lost 2 bases, with 11 bases between them.

The rearrangement uses TRBV4-1 and TRBJ2-7; TRBD2 matches at 7 bases. Germline V gene lookup returns CDR1 MGHRA and CDR2 YSYEKL. With V trimmed by 0 bases and J by 1 base, 3 bases remained unmatched. The CDR3 sequence is 15 residues long. The CDR3 here is CASSQDVGGSYEQYF. CDR3 nucleotides: TGCGCCAGCAGCCAAGATGTGGGGGGGTCCTACGAGCAGTACTTC.

This chain connects TRBV2 to TRBJ2-3; D perhaps matches TRBD2 (5 bases). Germline lookup yields CDR1 SNHLY and CDR2 FYNNEI. Trimming stripped 8 bases from V and 1 base from J, with 13 bases between. The CDR3 covers 14 residues. Here the CDR3 DNA reads TGTGCCAGCCCTTGGGGAGCCCGCACAGATACGCAGTATTTT. This translates into CASPWGARTDTQYF.

The CDR3 spells CASSLGSLNEQFF. The CDR3 bases are TGTGCCAGCAGCTTGGGCTCCCTCAATGAGCAGTTCTTC. The chain is built from TRBV7-9 and TRBJ2-1, with no clear D. Germline values: CDR1 SEHNR, CDR2 FQNEAQ (reference sequence). CDR3 length: 13 residues. Trimming removed 3 bases at V and 6 bases at J, with 9 bases between.

The chain is built from TRBV28 and TRBJ2-3; perhaps TRBD2 as D (6 bases). The CDR3 contains 14 residues. V was pared by 6 bases and J by 0 bases, with 10 bases between. CDR1 is MDHEN, CDR2 SYDVKM, per germline. As DNA, the CDR3 is TGTGCCAGCAGGTGGGCGGGAAGCACAGATACGCAGTATTTT. Translation: CASRWAGSTDTQYF.

The chain couples TRBV28 to TRBJ1-1; maybe TRBD1 (5 bases). The V and J ends lost 3 bases and 11 bases respectively, with 16 bases between them. Germline CDR1 and CDR2: MDHEN and SYDVKM. This CDR3 is 13 amino acids long. In DNA, the CDR3 is TGTGCCAGCAGTTTTCCAGGGCTTGGACGGGCTTTCTTT. Residues: CASSFPGLGRAFF.

The V call is TRBV7-9, the J call TRBJ1-2; maybe TRBD1 (6 bases). CDR3 length equals 14 residues. Trimming took off 6 bases at V and 4 bases at J, with 15 bases between the two ends. CDR1 and CDR2 (germline): SEHNR, FQNEAQ (reference sequence). CDR3 region: CASRSEGGIYGYTF. CDR3 nucleotides: TGTGCCAGCAGGTCCGAGGGGGGGATCTATGGCTACACCTTC.

The chain links TRBV19 to TRBJ2-3; 8 bases match TRBD2. CDR1 and CDR2 from the germline V gene are LNHDA and SQIVND (reference sequence). This CDR3 is 16 amino acids long. The J segment lost 11 bases and the V segment lost 3 bases, leaving 16 bases of the junction unmatched. CDR3 region: CASSILGSGTYSVQYF. The CDR3 DNA follows: TGTGCCAGTAGTATCCTTGGTAGCGGGACCTACTCTGTGCAGTATTTT.

This rearrangement joins TRBV6-1 to TRBJ2-3, with D tentatively TRBD2 (5 bases). There are 15 residues in the CDR3. Trimming took 8 bases from V and 5 from J, leaving 20 bases between them. Germline V gene sequence: CDR1 MNHNS, CDR2 SASEGT. The CDR3 DNA reads as TGTGCCAGCCGCCTGGAGGAGGTGGATGGAGATACGCAGTATTTT. Encoded protein: CASRLEEVDGDTQYF.

This clone was detected only a few times. J is TRBJ1-1 and V is TRBV19; no reliable D call. Trimming cost V 0 bases and J 1 base, with 9 bases left between them. Germline CDR1 LNHDA, CDR2 SQIVND (reference sequence). The CDR3 has 15 residues. CDR3 bases: TGTGCCAGTAGTATAGAGGGCAGCTCGAACACTGAAGCTTTCTTT. Translated: CASSIEGSSNTEAFF.

The rearrangement uses TRBV7-9 and TRBJ2-5, with 7 bases lining up with TRBD2. CDR3 size: 14 residues. Trimming at V came to 5 bases and at J to 4 bases, leaving 7 bases not matched to a gene. Germline values: CDR1 SEHNR, CDR2 FQNEAQ (reference sequence). Written as DNA, the CDR3 is TGTGCCAGCAGCCATAGGCGGGAGAGAGAGACCCAGTACTTC. Translation: CASSHRRERETQYF.

The J gene is TRBJ2-7, the V gene TRBV6-5, with 7 bases identical to TRBD1. The CDR3 has 16 amino acids. Germline lookup yields CDR1 MNHEY and CDR2 SVGAGI. The J segment lost 0 bases and the V segment lost 0 bases, leaving 5 bases of the junction unmatched. The CDR3 bases are TGTGCCAGCAGTTACTCCTGGGACAGTAGCTCCTACGAGCAGTACTTC. It codes for CASSYSWDSSSYEQYF.

This clone was seen a single time. This chain links TRBV30 with TRBJ2-2, with D maybe TRBD1 (6 bases). Germline V lookup: CDR1 GTSNPN, CDR2 SVGIG (reference sequence). V gave up 2 bases and J gave up 3 bases, with 10 bases separating them. CDR3 length: 14 residues. The CDR3, as DNA: TGTGCCTGGAGTTTACAGGGAGACACCGGGGAGCTGTTTTTT. This codes for CAWSLQGDTGELFF.

The chain carries TRBV7-8 and TRBJ2-6, with D possibly TRBD2 on 7 matching bases. V was pared by 1 base and J by 0 bases, with 22 bases between. Per the germline V gene, CDR1 is SGHVS and CDR2 is FQNEAQ. The CDR3 totals 21 residues. The CDR3 spells CASSLVGVSYRDYSGANVLTF. Written as DNA, the CDR3 is TGTGCCAGCAGCTTAGTAGGAGTGAGTTACAGGGACTACTCTGGGGCCAACGTCCTGACTTTC. The full variable domain, its missing parts supplied by reference TRBV7-8 and TRBJ2-6, is GAGVSQSPRYKVAKRGQDVALRCDPISGHVSLFWYQQALGQGPEFLTYFQNEAQLDKSGLPSDRFFAERPEGSVSTLKIQRTQQEDSAVYLCASSLVGVSYRDYSGANVLTFGAGSRLTVL.

J is TRBJ2-7 and V is TRBV5-6, with D uncertain. CDR1 and CDR2 from the germline V gene are SGHDT and YYEEEE. Trimming pared 0 bases from V and 3 bases from J, leaving 7 bases between. CDR3 length: 13 amino acids. CDR3 loop: CASSLGQDYEQYF. The CDR3 region has the DNA TGTGCCAGCAGCTTGGGGCAGGACTACGAGCAGTACTTC.

DNA of the CDR3: TGTGCCAGCAGCGTAGAAGGGGTGGGAAACACCATATATTTT. Translation: CASSVEGVGNTIYF. The V call is TRBV9, the J call TRBJ1-3; D is possibly TRBD1 (5 bases). This CDR3 has 14 residues. The germline V and J ends were trimmed by 0 bases and 4 bases, with 8 bases remaining between them. CDR1 and CDR2 (germline): SGDLS, YYNGEE.

The sample holds one count of this clone. The V call is TRBV2, the J call TRBJ2-7; 7 bases match TRBD1. This CDR3 spans 12 amino acids. Trimming at V came to 10 bases and at J to 1 base, leaving 4 bases not matched to a gene. Germline loops: CDR1 SNHLY, CDR2 FYNNEI. Written as DNA, the CDR3 is TGTGCCATTGGGACAGTTTCCTACGAGCAGTACTTC. Its protein product is CAIGTVSYEQYF.

This clone was picked up one time. V is TRBV28 and J is TRBJ2-5; TRBD2 agrees at 10 bases. Germline V CDR1 and CDR2: MDHEN, SYDVKM. V lost 4 bases, J lost 5 bases, and 13 bases stayed unmatched. This CDR3 contains 17 residues. The CDR3 region is CASSSGLASSARETQYF. For the CDR3, the DNA is TGTGCCAGCAGTTCGGGACTAGCGAGCTCTGCGCGGGAGACCCAGTACTTC.

The rearrangement links TRBV27 to TRBJ2-5, with 9 positions matching TRBD2. The CDR3 extends over 15 amino acids. Germline trimming cut 6 bases from V and 2 bases from J; bases unmatched to any gene: 7. Germline-derived CDR1 and CDR2 are MNHEY and SMNVEV (reference sequence). CDR3 loop: CASRPGLALQETQYF. The CDR3 nucleotides read TGTGCCAGCAGACCGGGACTAGCCTTACAAGAGACCCAGTACTTC.

This chain joins TRBV6-1 and TRBJ1-2, with 7 bases fitting TRBD1. J lost 7 bases, V lost 5 bases, and 10 bases had no gene match. The CDR3 contains 14 residues. Germline V gene data show CDR1 as MNHNS and CDR2 as SASEGT. The CDR3 reads CASSSQTGLSGYTF. Written as DNA, the CDR3 is TGTGCCAGCAGTAGCCAGACAGGGCTGAGTGGCTACACCTTC.

This sequence joins TRBV6-5 and TRBJ2-7; TRBD1 matches at 8 bases. The CDR3 consists of 13 residues. Germline V gene sequence: CDR1 MNHEY, CDR2 SVGAGI. Germline trimming cut 8 bases from V and 4 bases from J; bases unmatched to any gene: 7. DNA of the CDR3: TGTGCCAGCTCAGGGGGCCTGGGGTACGAGCAGTACTTC. Encoded protein: CASSGGLGYEQYF.

The gene calls are TRBV7-2 and TRBJ2-7; 10 bases are shared with TRBD2. The ends lost 1 base at V and 6 bases at J; junction bases unmatched: 6. Per the germline V gene, CDR1 is SGHTA and CDR2 is FQGNSA. The CDR3 consists of 15 residues. CDR3 nucleotide sequence: TGTGCCAGCAGCTTAGGGCTAGCGGGAGTCTTCGAGCAGTACTTC. Protein: CASSLGLAGVFEQYF. The whole variable domain, filled in from reference TRBV7-2 and TRBJ2-7, reads GAGVSQSPSNKVTEKGKDVELRCDPISGHTALYWYRQSLGQGLEFLIYFQGNSAPDKSGLPSDRFSAERTGGSVSTLTIQRTQQEDSAVYLCASSLGLAGVFEQYFGPGTRLTVT.

The chain is built from TRBV7-9 and TRBJ2-5; 10 bases line up with TRBD2. J was trimmed by 5 bases and V by 5 bases; bases with no gene match: 8. The CDR3 extends over 15 amino acids. The V gene's germline CDR1 is SEHNR and CDR2 FQNEAQ (reference sequence). The CDR3 sequence is CASSPESGREETQYF. In DNA form, the CDR3 reads TGTGCCAGCAGCCCGGAGAGCGGGAGGGAGGAGACCCAGTACTTC.

The chain employs TRBV27 and TRBJ2-7; D might be TRBD2 (6 bases). CDR1 is MNHEY and CDR2 is SMNVEV in the germline V gene (reference sequence). The CDR3 is made up of 16 amino acids. Trimming pared 5 bases from V and 5 bases from J, leaving 22 bases between. CDR3: CASSTPRAAGRHEQYF. The CDR3, as DNA: TGTGCCAGCAGTACTCCCCGAGCGGCGGGAAGACACGAGCAGTACTTC.

The chain carries TRBV27 and TRBJ2-6; D perhaps matches TRBD1 (5 bases). Per germline, CDR1 MNHEY and CDR2 SMNVEV (reference sequence). The V and J ends lost 2 bases and 1 base respectively, with 15 bases between them. The CDR3 length is 18 residues. In DNA, the CDR3 is TGTGCCAGCAGTTTAAATATAGGGGTTTCGTCTGGGGCCAACGTCCTGACTTTC. Its protein is CASSLNIGVSSGANVLTF.

The gene calls are TRBV28 and TRBJ2-7, with 10 bases matching TRBD2. The germline V gene has CDR1 MDHEN and CDR2 SYDVKM. V trimming: 3 bases; J trimming: 0 bases; junction bases outside the gene matches: 8. The CDR3 covers 17 residues. CDR3 bases: TGTGCCAGCAGTTTCCCAGCGGGAGGGCGCTTCTCCTACGAGCAGTACTTC. The encoded protein is CASSFPAGGRFSYEQYF. The full variable domain, in which reference TRBV28 and TRBJ2-7 provide the parts outside the CDR3, is DVKVTQSSRYLVKRTGEKVFLECVQDMDHENMFWYRQDPGLGLRLIYFSYDVKMKEKGDIPEGYSVSREKKERFSLILESASTNQTSMYLCASSFPAGGRFSYEQYFGPGTRLTVT.